This TCR beta chain appears in the sequencing data of a study of T-cell reconstitution after alpha-beta-depleted transplantation in children. This clonotype was seen many times. TCRbeta library construction was performed incorporating unique molecular identifiers. TCRdb reanalysed the PCR reads using MiXCR and keeps one entry per CDR3 protein. The sample lists some 250,000 distinct CDR3 sequences, more than 10% occurring once. J gave up 5 bases and V 3 bases, and 8 bases lay outside the gene matches. Germline CDR1 and CDR2: SGHDT and YYEEEE. The length of the CDR3 is 16 residues. The material sequenced was PBMCs from the stem cell graft donor, taken from the stem cell graft. J is TRBJ2-5 and V is TRBV5-6, with 12 bases aligning to TRBD2. This TCR was sampled from a human donor who donated a stem cell graft to a child with acute lymphoblastic leukemia. The CDR3 region is CASSSPPSGRGETQYF. CDR3 bases: TGTGCCAGCAGCTCCCCTCCTAGCGGGAGGGGGGAGACCCAGTACTTC.